This entry is about one T cell receptor beta chain. Its antigen is still unknown. PCR was performed a second time for about 7 to 11 cycles using a sample-barcoded 5' primer and a J-beta primer mix. TCRdb processed the 5' RACE reads anew with MiXCR; each CDR3 protein has one entry. The table has 1.5 million to 2 million distinct CDR3 sequences, 28% seen once. Approximately 10 milliliters was the volume of peripheral blood drawn from each donor. Germline loops: CDR1 SGHRS, CDR2 YFSETQ. The CDR3 has 18 amino acids. Trimming removed 0 bases at V and 6 bases at J, with 23 bases between. This sample is drawn from a study of blood T cells in healthy people across ages. General study results and limits: Naive T cell percentage and TCR beta diversity correlated strongly.

Material: blood. The clonotype originates from a woman aged 25-40 years in good health. J is TRBJ2-3 and V is TRBV5-1, with a weak D call TRBD2 (6 bases). The CDR3 protein is CASSLAGRGPDMGDTQYF. DNA of the CDR3: TGCGCCAGCAGCTTGGCCGGGCGGGGACCCGACATGGGGGATACGCAGTATTTT.